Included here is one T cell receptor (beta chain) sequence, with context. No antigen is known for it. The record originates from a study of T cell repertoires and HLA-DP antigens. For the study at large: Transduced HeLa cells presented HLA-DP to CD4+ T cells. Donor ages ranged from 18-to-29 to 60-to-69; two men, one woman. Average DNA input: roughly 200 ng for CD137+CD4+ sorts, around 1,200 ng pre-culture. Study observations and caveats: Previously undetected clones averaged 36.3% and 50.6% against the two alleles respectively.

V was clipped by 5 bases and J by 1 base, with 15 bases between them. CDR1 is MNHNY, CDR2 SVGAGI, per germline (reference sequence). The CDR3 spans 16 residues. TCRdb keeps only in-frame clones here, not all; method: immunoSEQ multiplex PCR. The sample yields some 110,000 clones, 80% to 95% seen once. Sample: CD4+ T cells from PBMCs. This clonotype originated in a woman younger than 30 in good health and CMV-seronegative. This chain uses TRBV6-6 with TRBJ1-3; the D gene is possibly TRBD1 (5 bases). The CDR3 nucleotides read TGTGCCAGCAGTCCCATCGACAGCTATTCTGGAAACACCATATATTTT. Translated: CASSPIDSYSGNTIYF.